These 17 T cell receptor beta chains came from one sample sequenced in a study of regulatory T cells in long-lasting Graves disease (dated by TCRdb to the early 2020s). The method was multiplex PCR. Sequencing was performed on an Illumina HiSeq 4000. CDR3 regions were amplified by Arm-PCR with iRepertoire HTBI primers to construct TCR beta libraries. The public reads were quality trimmed at Q25 with fastp and then assembled into clones with MiXCR by TCRdb, keeping productive beta chains. CDR3 protein sequences are deduplicated, and each keeps its most common genes and DNA. This sample comprises around 320,000 distinct CDR3 sequences, roughly 17% of them detected only once. Just under 30% of the sample belongs to the ten largest clones. The sample's time point label, decoded: newly diagnosed GD, antithyroid drugs for less than 3 months. RNA was extracted from PBMCs in TRIzol for both TCR sequencing and RNA sequencing.

In addition, the sample was reused for a study of T cells in Graves' hyperthyroidism and ophthalmopathy.

The sample consisted of peripheral blood mononuclear cells (PBMCs), taken at new diagnosis, from a patient treated with antithyroid drugs. The receptors originated from a middle-aged man with Graves disease. Donor details come from another sample of the same person, matched by shared clones.

The sample holds many counts of this clonotype. This chain links TRBV4-1 with TRBJ2-7, with TRBD2 matching over 8 bases. Germline V gives CDR1 MGHRA, CDR2 YSYEKL. There are 14 residues in the CDR3. The V gene end was trimmed by 1 base and the J gene end by 6 bases; junction bases not matched to a gene: 5. This chain's CDR3 is CASSQAGTRREQYF. The CDR3 coding sequence is TGCGCCAGCAGCCAAGCTGGGACTAGACGCGAGCAGTACTTC.

This clonotype has more than one count but fewer than ten. The genes are TRBV28 and TRBJ1-2; 8 bases match TRBD1. Germline CDR1 reads MDHEN; CDR2 reads SYDVKM. The CDR3 is made up of 16 amino acids. V lost 5 bases to trimming and J lost 2 bases; unmatched junction nucleotides: 10. Here the CDR3 reads CASSVGGQDSNYGYTF. Written as DNA, the CDR3 is TGTGCCAGCAGTGTCGGGGGACAGGACTCAAACTATGGCTACACCTTC.

This clonotype was picked up many times. V usage is TRBV20-1 and J usage is TRBJ2-7, with TRBD2 as a possible D gene (6 bases). Deletions cut 6 bases from V and 0 bases from J, with 18 bases between. Germline assignment: CDR1 DFQATT and CDR2 SNEGSKA (reference sequence). CDR3 length equals 15 residues. Here the CDR3 reads CSAPNRGGSSYEQYF. In DNA form, the CDR3 reads TGCAGTGCCCCAAACCGTGGGGGGAGCTCCTACGAGCAGTACTTC.

This clonotype was observed many times. This chain connects TRBV3-1 to TRBJ1-6; tentative D call: TRBD1 (5 bases). Between the trimmed V and J ends, which lost 3 bases and 7 bases, there was a span of 13 bases. Looked up from germline, CDR1 is LGHDT and CDR2 is YNNKEL (reference sequence). The CDR3 consists of 15 residues. The CDR3 DNA reads as TGTGCCAGCAGCCACCTCCCGCAGGGAAATTCACCCCTCCACTTT. It translates to CASSHLPQGNSPLHF.

This clonotype has a count of ten or more. This may arise from a read error, as a much more abundant clone is one base away. The chain combines TRBV7-2 with TRBJ2-5; unclear D gene. This CDR3 region has 12 residues. V lost 6 bases and J lost 5, with 10 bases in between. The germline gives CDR1 SGHTA, CDR2 FQGNSA. CDR3 coding DNA: TGTGCCAGCAGTCCCATCGGGGAGACCCAGTACTTC. The encoded protein is CASSPIGETQYF.

Details on this clonotype: Just one base apart from a much larger clone, this may be a read error. This chain uses TRBV28 with TRBJ2-7, with D uncertain. The V end lost 5 bases, the J end lost 2 bases, and 16 bases lay between the germline ends. This CDR3 contains 15 residues. CDR1 is MDHEN and CDR2 is SYDVKM in the germline V gene. Here the CDR3 DNA reads TGTGCCAGCAGTCCGTTCGGCGTCGGCCCCTACGAGCAGTACTTC. Translating gives CASSPFGVGPYEQYF.

The table lists this clonotype with a few counts. V gene TRBV20-1 combines with J gene TRBJ2-6; no reliable D call. From germline, CDR1 is DFQATT and CDR2 SNEGSKA (reference sequence). V was shortened by 5 bases and J by 2 bases, with 7 bases between the two germline ends. The CDR3 length is 13 residues. As DNA, the CDR3 is TGCAGTGCTCAGAAGACTGGGGCCAACGTCCTGACTTTC. This sequence encodes CSAQKTGANVLTF.

About this clonotype: A much larger clone differs from this one at a single base, so this may be a read error. The CDR3 region has the DNA TGTGCCAGCACTAAGAGCAGGGCCGGGGAGCTGTTTTTT. Protein: CASTKSRAGELFF. The rearrangement uses TRBV7-8 and TRBJ2-2; tentative D call: TRBD1 (5 bases). The CDR3 consists of 13 residues. Between the trimmed V and J ends, which lost 7 bases and 6 bases, there was a span of 12 bases. Germline loops: CDR1 SGHVS, CDR2 FQNEAQ.

The chain carries TRBV28 and TRBJ1-5, with no clear D. CDR3 length: 15 amino acids. Germline V gene data show CDR1 as MDHEN and CDR2 as SYDVKM. V was clipped by 2 bases and J by 2 bases, with 10 bases between them. This CDR3 reads CASSLSLRGNQPQHF. The DNA of the CDR3 is TGTGCCAGCAGTTTAAGTCTTCGGGGCAATCAGCCCCAGCATTTT.

The chain links TRBV20-1 to TRBJ2-7; TRBD1 agrees at 10 bases. Germline CDR1 reads DFQATT; CDR2 reads SNEGSKA (reference sequence). Germline trimming cut 5 bases from V and 0 bases from J; bases unmatched to any gene: 7. This CDR3 has 15 residues. CDR3 region: CSAVTTGGASYEQYF. In DNA form, the CDR3 reads TGCAGTGCTGTCACGACAGGGGGCGCCTCCTACGAGCAGTACTTC.

This clonotype has ten or more counts. V usage is TRBV20-1 and J usage is TRBJ2-3; 10 nucleotides match TRBD2. The J segment lost 1 base and the V segment lost 0 bases, leaving 19 bases of the junction unmatched. The CDR3 covers 21 residues. CDR1 is DFQATT, CDR2 SNEGSKA, per germline (reference sequence). This chain's CDR3 is CSARDLRERTKRGGGTDTQYF. The CDR3 region has the DNA TGCAGTGCTAGAGATCTCCGCGAGAGGACGAAGCGGGGGGGCGGCACAGATACGCAGTATTTT.

At least ten counts were recorded for this clonotype. This chain connects TRBV20-1 to TRBJ1-5; D is unresolved. This CDR3 is 13 amino acids long. Germline CDR1 and CDR2: DFQATT and SNEGSKA (reference sequence). V lost 6 bases to trimming and J lost 4 bases, with 13 bases between them. Written as DNA, the CDR3 is TGCAGTGCAGGACGGCAGACGAATCAGCCCCAGCATTTT. Translating gives CSAGRQTNQPQHF.

This clonotype was recorded many times. The chain uses TRBV13 and TRBJ2-5, with 7 nucleotides matching TRBD2. The trim removed 0 bases at V and 1 base at J, leaving 8 bases unmatched. CDR1 and CDR2 (germline): PRHDT, FYEKMQ (reference sequence). The CDR3 has 17 amino acids. CDR3 region: CASSLGLRGGGQETQYF. The CDR3 nucleotides are TGTGCCAGCAGCTTAGGCCTTAGGGGCGGGGGCCAAGAGACCCAGTACTTC.

The sample holds many counts of this clonotype. The chain has TRBV28 and TRBJ2-5; 8 positions match TRBD2. The CDR3 consists of 15 residues. CDR1 is MDHEN, CDR2 SYDVKM, per germline. J gave up 4 bases and V 5 bases, and 9 bases lay outside the gene matches. Written as DNA, the CDR3 is TGTGCCAGCAGTGGAAACGGGGGGGCCGTAGAGACCCAGTACTTC. This sequence encodes CASSGNGGAVETQYF.

This clonotype was observed at least ten times. V is TRBV7-9 and J is TRBJ2-1; 9 positions agree with TRBD1. Losses at the gene ends were 7 bases for V and 14 bases for J; bases not matched to a gene: 21. The CDR3 contains 16 residues. The germline V gene has CDR1 SEHNR and CDR2 FQNEAQ (reference sequence). The CDR3 is CASTGGPGTGFRFEFF. CDR3 DNA: TGTGCCAGCACTGGGGGTCCCGGGACAGGGTTTCGGTTCGAGTTCTTC.

This clonotype was detected ten times or more. The genes are TRBV5-5 and TRBJ1-1; the D is unclear. The length of the CDR3 is 13 residues. V lost 1 base and J lost 4, with 8 bases in between. CDR1 is SGHKS and CDR2 is YYEKEE in the germline V gene (reference sequence). In nucleotides, the CDR3 is TGTGCCAGCAGCTTGTTGGCAGTCACTGAAGCTTTCTTT. Its translation is CASSLLAVTEAFF.

This clonotype was detected a few times. The chain uses TRBV18 and TRBJ2-2, with 10 nucleotides matching TRBD1. Unmatched junction bases numbered 10, after V lost 3 bases and J lost 9 bases. This CDR3 has 16 amino acids. CDR1 and CDR2 (germline): KGHSH, LQKENI. The CDR3 protein is CASSPGTGVVRRELFF. In DNA, the CDR3 is TGTGCCAGCTCACCCGGGACAGGGGTCGTGAGACGGGAGCTGTTTTTT.